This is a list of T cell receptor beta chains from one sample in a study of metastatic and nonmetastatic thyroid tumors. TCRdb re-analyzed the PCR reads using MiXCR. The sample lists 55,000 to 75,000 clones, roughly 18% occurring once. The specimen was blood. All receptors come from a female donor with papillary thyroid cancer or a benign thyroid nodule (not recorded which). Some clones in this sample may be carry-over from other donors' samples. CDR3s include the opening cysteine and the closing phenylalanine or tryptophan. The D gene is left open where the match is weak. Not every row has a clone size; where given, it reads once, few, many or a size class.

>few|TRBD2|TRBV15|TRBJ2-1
CATSRGAGGFSYNEQFF
TGTGCCACCAGCAGGGGGGCGGGAGGCTTCTCCTACAATGAGCAGTTCTTC
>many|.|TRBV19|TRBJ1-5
CASTDSGGIQPQHF
TGTGCCAGTACAGACAGTGGGGGAATACAGCCCCAGCATTTT
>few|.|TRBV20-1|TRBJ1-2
CSARLSGQGDGYTF
TGCAGTGCTAGGCTCTCTGGGCAGGGTGATGGCTACACCTTC
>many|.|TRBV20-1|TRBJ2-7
CSAPREYEQYF
TGCAGTGCTCCCCGGGAATACGAGCAGTACTTC
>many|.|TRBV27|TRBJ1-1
CASSVSGATEAFF
TGTGCCAGCAGTGTCTCAGGGGCCACTGAAGCTTTCTTT
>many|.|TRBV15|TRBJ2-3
CATSRHQGSGTDTQYF
TGTGCCACCAGCAGGCATCAGGGTTCAGGCACAGATACGCAGTATTTT
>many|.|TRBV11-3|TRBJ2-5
CASSFVGVVPETQYF
TGTGCCAGCAGCTTTGTCGGAGTTGTTCCAGAGACCCAGTACTTC
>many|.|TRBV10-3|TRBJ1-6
CAISADSYNSPLHF
TGTGCCATCAGTGCGGACAGTTATAATTCACCCCTCCACTTT
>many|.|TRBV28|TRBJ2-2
CASGDRNTGELFF
TGTGCCAGTGGTGACCGGAACACCGGGGAGCTGTTTTTT
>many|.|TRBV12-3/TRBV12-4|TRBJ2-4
CASSFGGTKNIQYF
TGTGCCAGCAGTTTCGGGGGAACCAAAAACATTCAGTACTTC
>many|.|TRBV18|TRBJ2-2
CASSPQLGAGGTGELFF
TGTGCCAGCTCACCACAGCTGGGAGCAGGTGGCACCGGGGAGCTGTTTTTT
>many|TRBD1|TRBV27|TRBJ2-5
CASRSRTGPQETQYF
TGTGCCAGCAGATCCCGGACAGGGCCACAAGAGACCCAGTACTTC
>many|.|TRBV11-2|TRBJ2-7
CASSLVAAGGQGEQYF
TGTGCCAGCAGCTTAGTTGCAGCGGGAGGACAGGGCGAGCAGTACTTC
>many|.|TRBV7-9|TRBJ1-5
CASSLVEGGNQPQHF
TGTGCCAGCAGCTTAGTGGAGGGAGGCAATCAGCCCCAGCATTTT
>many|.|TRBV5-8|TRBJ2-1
CASSLEGGTYNEQFF
TGTGCCAGCAGCTTGGAGGGAGGAACCTACAATGAGCAGTTCTTC
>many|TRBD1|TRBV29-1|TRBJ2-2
CSGGQGALAGELFF
TGCAGCGGTGGACAGGGGGCGTTGGCCGGGGAGCTGTTTTTT
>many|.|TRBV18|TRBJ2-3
CASSPGQPTDTQYF
TGTGCCAGCTCACCTGGACAGCCCACAGATACGCAGTATTTT
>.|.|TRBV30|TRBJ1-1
CAWSPWANTEAFF
TGTGCCTGGAGTCCATGGGCGAACACTGAAGCTTTCTTT
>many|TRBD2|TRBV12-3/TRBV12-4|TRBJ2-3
CASSLLAGADTQYF
TGTGCCAGCAGTTTACTAGCGGGAGCAGATACGCAGTATTTT
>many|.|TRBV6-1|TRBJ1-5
CASSVNRVNGQPQHF
TGTGCCAGCAGTGTGAACAGGGTTAACGGTCAGCCCCAGCATTTT
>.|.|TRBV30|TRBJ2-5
CAWSDSTSNYF
TGTGCCTGGAGTGATTCCACTTCCAATTACTTC
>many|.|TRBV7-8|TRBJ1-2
CASSQVRAGLSNYGYTF
TGTGCCAGCAGCCAAGTCCGGGCAGGGCTATCTAACTATGGCTACACCTTC
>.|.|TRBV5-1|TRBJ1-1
CASSRDGLLNTEAFF
TGCGCCAGCAGCCGGGACGGACTCCTGAACACTGAAGCTTTCTTT
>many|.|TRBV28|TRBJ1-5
CASSSVWGRGVGNQPQHF
TGTGCCAGCAGTTCCGTCTGGGGACGGGGAGTAGGCAATCAGCCCCAGCATTTT
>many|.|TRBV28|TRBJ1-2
CASSLWGRGSINYGYTF
TGTGCCAGCAGTCTCTGGGGAAGGGGGTCGATCAACTATGGCTACACCTTC
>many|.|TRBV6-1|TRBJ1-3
CASLNRDITGNTIYF
TGTGCCAGTCTCAACCGGGACATTACAGGAAACACCATATATTTT
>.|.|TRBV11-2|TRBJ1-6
CASSYQPEVSPLHF
TGTGCCAGCAGTTACCAGCCGGAGGTTTCACCCCTCCACTTT
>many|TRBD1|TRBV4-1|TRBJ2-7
CASSRDRGNYEQYF
TGCGCCAGCAGCCGGGACAGGGGGAACTACGAGCAGTACTTC
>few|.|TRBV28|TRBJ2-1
CASSLPSVNEQFF
TGTGCCAGCAGTTTACCATCAGTTAATGAGCAGTTCTTC
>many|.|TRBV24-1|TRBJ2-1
CATQGGSGYNEQFF
TGTGCCACCCAAGGGGGGAGTGGGTACAATGAGCAGTTCTTC
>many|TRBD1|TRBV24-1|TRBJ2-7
CATSATGSSYEQYF
TGTGCCACCAGCGCGACAGGGTCCTCCTACGAGCAGTACTTC
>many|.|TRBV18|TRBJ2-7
CASSSLGMEQYF
TGTGCCAGCTCCTCCCTGGGAATGGAGCAGTACTTC
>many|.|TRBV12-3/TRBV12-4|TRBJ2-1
CASTRTDNEQFF
TGTGCCAGCACCCGGACAGACAATGAGCAGTTCTTC
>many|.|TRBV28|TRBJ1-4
CASSSLHSRDRGEKLFF
TGTGCCAGCAGTTCTCTTCACTCCCGGGACCGGGGAGAAAAACTGTTTTTT
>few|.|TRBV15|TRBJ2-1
CATKDSYNEQFF
TGTGCCACCAAAGACAGTTACAATGAGCAGTTCTTC
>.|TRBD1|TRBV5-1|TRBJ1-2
CASSSGQGVISYGYTF
TGCGCCAGCAGCTCCGGACAGGGTGTCATCAGTTATGGCTACACCTTC
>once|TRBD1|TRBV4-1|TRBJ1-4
CASSPPGQLNEKLFF
TGCGCCAGCAGCCCCCCGGGACAGCTTAATGAAAAACTGTTTTTT
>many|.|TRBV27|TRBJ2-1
CASSPGPRYNEQFF
TGTGCCAGCAGTCCGGGACCGAGATACAATGAGCAGTTCTTC
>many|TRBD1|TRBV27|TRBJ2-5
CASGMTGNLQETQYF
TGTGCCAGCGGAATGACAGGGAACCTCCAAGAGACCCAGTACTTC
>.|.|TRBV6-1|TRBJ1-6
CASSPFSGGRSPLHF
TGTGCCAGCAGTCCTTTTAGCGGGGGCAGGTCACCCCTCCACTTT
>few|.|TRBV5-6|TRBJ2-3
CASSLRGTDTQYF
TGTGCCAGCAGCTTGCGGGGCACAGATACGCAGTATTTT
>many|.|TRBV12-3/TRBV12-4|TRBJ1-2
CASSFSSYGYTF
TGTGCCAGCAGTTTTTCGTCCTATGGCTACACCTTC